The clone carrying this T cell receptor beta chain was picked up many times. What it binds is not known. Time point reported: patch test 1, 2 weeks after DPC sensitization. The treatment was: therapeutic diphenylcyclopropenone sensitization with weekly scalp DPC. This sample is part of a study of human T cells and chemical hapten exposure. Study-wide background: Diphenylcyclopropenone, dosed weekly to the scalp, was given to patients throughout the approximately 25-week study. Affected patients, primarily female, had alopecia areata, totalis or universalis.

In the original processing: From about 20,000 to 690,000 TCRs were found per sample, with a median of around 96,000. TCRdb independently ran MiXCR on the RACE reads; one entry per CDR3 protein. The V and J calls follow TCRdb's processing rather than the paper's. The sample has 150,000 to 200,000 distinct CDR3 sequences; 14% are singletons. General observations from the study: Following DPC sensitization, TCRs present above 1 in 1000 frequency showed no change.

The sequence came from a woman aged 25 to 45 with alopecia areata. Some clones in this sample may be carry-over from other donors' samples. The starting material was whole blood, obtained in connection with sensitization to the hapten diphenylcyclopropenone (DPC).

The CDR3 loop is CASTEISSTDTQYF. The CDR3 DNA sequence: TGTGCCAGCACGGAGATTTCAAGCACAGATACGCAGTATTTT. The rearrangement links TRBV2 to TRBJ2-3; no reliable D call. Germline values: CDR1 SNHLY, CDR2 FYNNEI. V was clipped by 7 bases and J by 0 bases, with 11 bases between them. The CDR3 totals 14 residues. Full variable domain (rest looked up from reference TRBV2 and TRBJ2-3): EPEVTQTPSHQVTQMGQEVILRCVPISNHLYFYWYRQILGQKVEFLVSFYNNEISEKSEIFDDQFSVERPDGSNFTLKIRSTKLEDSAMYFCASTEISSTDTQYFGPGTRLTVL.